The rows below give T cell receptor beta chains drawn from one sample of a study of Graves' ophthalmopathy and Graves' hyperthyroidism. TCRdb reprocessed the multiplex PCR reads via MiXCR and lists one record per CDR3 protein. The table records around 1,000,000 distinct CDR3 sequences, about 40% of them present only once. Input material: peripheral blood or thyroid tissue (not recorded which). These TCRs come from an adult man with Graves' hyperthyroidism. Each CDR3 is given with its conserved first and last residue. The D gene is left open where the match is weak. Size is stated for part of the rows, as once, few or many counts, or as a class when the clone is expanded.

.	TRBV19	many	TRBJ1-2	CASSRDKGGVSYTF	TGTGCCAGTAGCCGTGACAAGGGGGGAGTTAGCTACACCTTC
.	TRBV29-1	many	TRBJ2-7	CSVAVSPYEQYF	TGCAGCGTTGCAGTCAGCCCCTACGAGCAGTACTTC
.	TRBV12-3/TRBV12-4	many	TRBJ1-2	CASRSPGSNYGYTF	TGTGCCAGCAGGTCCCCGGGGTCTAACTATGGCTACACCTTC
.	TRBV5-1	many	TRBJ2-5	CASSGFQETQYF	TGCGCCAGCAGCGGCTTTCAAGAGACCCAGTACTTC
.	TRBV7-9	many	TRBJ1-2	CASSLRGGNGYTF	TGTGCCAGCAGCTTAAGGGGAGGGAACGGCTACACCTTC
.	TRBV6-5	few	TRBJ1-4	CASRMRANEKLFF	TGTGCCAGCAGGATGAGGGCTAATGAAAAACTGTTTTTT
TRBD2	TRBV5-5	.	TRBJ2-5	CASSLVSSGYQETQYF	TGTGCCAGCAGCTTGGTGTCTAGCGGGTACCAAGAGACCCAGTACTTC
TRBD1	TRBV12-3/TRBV12-4	.	TRBJ2-7	CASSPQPGTGGRQYF	TGTGCCAGCAGTCCCCAACCCGGGACAGGGGGTCGGCAGTACTTC
.	TRBV12-5	.	TRBJ2-2	CASGLDSGTNTGELFF	TGTGCTAGTGGTTTGGATTCCGGGACCAACACCGGGGAGCTGTTTTTT
.	TRBV7-9	many	TRBJ1-2	CASSFIGKYGYTF	TGTGCCAGCAGCTTTATTGGGAAATATGGCTACACCTTC
.	TRBV4-1	.	TRBJ1-5	CASSQGSGRQPQHF	TGCGCCAGCAGCCAAGGCTCGGGTCGGCAGCCCCAGCATTTT
.	TRBV10-2	few	TRBJ2-5	CASSESGTAKETQYF	TGCGCCAGCAGTGAGTCCGGCACAGCGAAAGAGACCCAGTACTTC
TRBD1	TRBV10-3	.	TRBJ1-5	CAISEGGQGSNQPQHF	TGTGCCATCAGTGAGGGCGGACAGGGTAGCAATCAGCCCCAGCATTTT
.	TRBV6-6	.	TRBJ1-4	CASSYSRGRGEKLFF	TGTGCCAGCAGTTACTCGAGAGGGCGCGGTGAAAAACTGTTTTTT
.	TRBV4-1	many	TRBJ1-1	CASSQAPTGTTEAFF	TGCGCCAGCAGCCAAGCCCCCACAGGGACCACTGAAGCTTTCTTT
TRBD1	TRBV29-1	.	TRBJ1-2	CSALRDRHYGYTF	TGCAGCGCCTTAAGGGACAGGCACTATGGCTACACCTTC
TRBD1	TRBV24-1	many	TRBJ1-2	CATSDLGTGGSYTF	TGTGCCACCAGTGATTTGGGGACAGGGGGAAGCTACACCTTC
.	TRBV29-1	.	TRBJ2-7	CSVVDPWSYEQYF	TGCAGCGTCGTGGACCCCTGGTCCTACGAGCAGTACTTC
.	TRBV5-1	.	TRBJ2-7	CASSLAVSSRSSYEQYF	TGCGCCAGCAGCTTGGCAGTCTCTAGCAGGAGCTCCTACGAGCAGTACTTC
.	TRBV7-2	many	TRBJ1-2	CASSLNRENYGYTF	TGTGCCAGCAGCTTAAACAGGGAGAACTATGGCTACACCTTC
TRBD1	TRBV7-9	.	TRBJ1-3	CASSLGRDSDF	TGTGCCAGCAGCTTGGGACGGGACAGCGATTTT
TRBD1	TRBV10-3	.	TRBJ2-5	CAISAGTGQETQYF	TGTGCCATCAGCGCCGGGACAGGGCAAGAGACCCAGTACTTC
TRBD1	TRBV7-6	.	TRBJ2-7	CASSPNRGFSYEQYF	TGTGCCAGCAGCCCGAACAGGGGGTTCTCCTACGAGCAGTACTTC
.	TRBV12-3/TRBV12-4	many	TRBJ2-5	CASKKARQETQYF	TGTGCCAGCAAGAAGGCCCGGCAAGAGACCCAGTACTTC
.	TRBV20-1	many	TRBJ2-7	CSASPGDSYEQYF	TGCAGTGCTAGCCCCGGGGACTCCTACGAGCAGTACTTC
TRBD1	TRBV7-9	.	TRBJ1-1	CASSLSAGGDTEAFF	TGTGCCAGCAGCTTATCCGCAGGGGGGGACACTGAAGCTTTCTTT
.	TRBV19	many	TRBJ1-6	CASSTGEGTSPLHF	TGTGCCAGTAGTACCGGGGAGGGGACGTCACCCCTCCACTTT
.	TRBV4-1	.	TRBJ2-7	CASSQATGGYDYEQYF	TGCGCCAGCAGCCAAGCCACGGGCGGATACGACTACGAGCAGTACTTC
TRBD1	TRBV29-1	many	TRBJ2-7	CSVGTGSFEQYF	TGCAGCGTTGGGACAGGGAGCTTCGAGCAGTACTTC
TRBD1	TRBV11-2	.	TRBJ1-1	CASSSQGVETEAFF	TGTGCCAGCAGCTCACAGGGGGTAGAGACTGAAGCTTTCTTT
.	TRBV19	.	TRBJ1-2	CASSMETRVRYAYTF	TGTGCCAGTAGTATGGAGACCCGGGTACGATATGCCTACACCTTC
TRBD1	TRBV20-1	many	TRBJ1-4	CSARPGTVDRLFF	TGCAGTGCCCGTCCCGGGACAGTCGACCGACTGTTTTTT
TRBD1	TRBV2	many	TRBJ1-6	CASSEGTAAFRSPLHF	TGTGCCAGCAGTGAGGGGACAGCTGCTTTTCGGTCACCCCTCCACTTT
.	TRBV7-8	many	TRBJ2-7	CASSPPRVEQYF	TGTGCCAGCAGCCCCCCCCGGGTCGAGCAGTACTTC
.	TRBV10-1	many	TRBJ1-6	CASSDFPYDRRAYNSPLHF	TGCGCCAGCAGTGACTTTCCCTACGACAGAAGGGCCTATAATTCACCCCTCCACTTT
.	TRBV6-5	many	TRBJ1-6	CASRRDVDSPLHF	TGTGCCAGCAGGCGGGACGTAGATTCACCCCTCCACTTT
.	TRBV19	many	TRBJ2-2	CASSIGQYTGELFF	TGTGCCAGTAGTATAGGGCAGTACACCGGGGAGCTGTTTTTT
.	TRBV7-8	many	TRBJ2-7	CASSPGEYEQYF	TGTGCCAGCTCACCTGGGGAGTACGAGCAGTACTTC
TRBD1	TRBV10-2	many	TRBJ1-4	CASTGQGEKLFF	TGCGCCAGCACGGGACAGGGTGAAAAACTGTTTTTT
.	TRBV12-3/TRBV12-4	.	TRBJ1-4	CASKGGDNLLFF	TGTGCCAGCAAAGGGGGAGACAACTTACTGTTTTTT
TRBD1	TRBV9	few	TRBJ1-6	CASSLRTGANSPLHF	TGTGCCAGCAGCCTTCGGACAGGGGCTAATTCACCCCTCCACTTT
TRBD1	TRBV6-5	few	TRBJ1-2	CASSYGDRQYYGYTF	TGTGCCAGCAGTTACGGGGACAGGCAATACTATGGCTACACCTTC
.	TRBV29-1	.	TRBJ1-2	CSVEDRGGYGYTF	TGCAGCGTTGAAGATCGGGGAGGCTATGGCTACACCTTC
TRBD1	TRBV7-2	many	TRBJ1-4	CASSQQGARFRNEKLFF	TGTGCCAGCAGCCAACAGGGGGCGCGGTTTAGGAATGAAAAACTGTTTTTT
.	TRBV7-2	many	TRBJ1-2	CASSYGWSYGYTF	TGTGCCAGCAGTTATGGGTGGTCCTATGGCTACACCTTC
.	TRBV4-3	.	TRBJ1-1	CASSRRPDTSSGTEAFF	TGCGCCAGCAGCCGACGCCCGGATACCTCTAGCGGCACTGAAGCTTTCTTT
TRBD2	TRBV24-1	many	TRBJ2-2	CATSDAGLAGTDTGELFF	TGTGCCACCAGTGATGCGGGACTAGCGGGGACGGATACCGGGGAGCTGTTTTTT
.	TRBV7-8	many	TRBJ2-7	CASSPQGNQGYEQYF	TGTGCCAGCAGCCCGCAGGGGAATCAGGGTTACGAGCAGTACTTC
TRBD1	TRBV25-1	.	TRBJ1-6	CTSRDRVAYNSPLHF	TGTACCAGCCGGGACAGGGTGGCCTATAATTCACCCCTCCACTTT